This record concerns one TCR beta chain sequence. Its target is not known. Profiled with immunoSEQ multiplex PCR; TCRdb holds only in-frame clones, not every one. The data show 35,000 to 45,000 clones, 85% to 95% seen once. Germline V lookup: CDR1 MGHRA, CDR2 YSYEKL. V was shortened by 4 bases and J by 0 bases, with 12 bases between the two germline ends. The CDR3 totals 15 residues. The data originate from a study of graft-versus-host responses after intestinal transplantation. The source material was unstimulated CD8+ T cells sorted from spleen or lymph node cells, sampled before transplant. V gene TRBV4-1 combines with J gene TRBJ1-1; D not certain. The sequence was collected from a human donor who was the organ donor for an intestinal transplant. In nucleotides, the CDR3 is TGCGCCAGCAGCCCGTTTGGGGTAGTGAACACTGAAGCTTTCTTT. Residues: CASSPFGVVNTEAFF.